One and the same sample provided the 16 T cell receptor beta chains below, sequenced in a study of T cell changes during pregnancy in multiple sclerosis. Sequenced by immunoSEQ multiplex PCR; TCRdb stores in-frame clones only, minus some. This table has about 40,000 clones, roughly 90% appearing once. Specimen: PBMCs (not recorded whether the cells were cultured). These receptors all come from a female donor with multiple sclerosis, enrolled in a pregnancy study.

The J gene is TRBJ2-6, the V gene TRBV7-6; TRBD1 matches at 12 bases. The trim removed 4 bases at V and 3 bases at J, leaving 13 bases unmatched. The CDR3 runs to 20 residues. CDR1 SGHVS and CDR2 FNYEAQ come from the germline V gene. For the CDR3, the DNA is TGTGCCAGCAGCTGGCTCGGTGGGGGACAGGGGGCCGGTGGGGCCAACGTCCTGACTTTC. It encodes CASSWLGGGQGAGGANVLTF. Complete variable domain (other parts from reference TRBV7-6 and TRBJ2-6): GAGVSQSPRYKVTKRGQDVALRCDPISGHVSLYWYRQALGQGPEFLTYFNYEAQQDKSGLPNDRFSAERPEGSISTLTIQRTEQRDSAMYRCASSWLGGGQGAGGANVLTFGAGSRLTVL.

The rearrangement joins TRBV18 to TRBJ1-1, with no clear D. The germline V and J ends were trimmed by 3 bases and 5 bases, with 13 bases remaining between them. Per the germline V gene, CDR1 is KGHSH and CDR2 is LQKENI. CDR3 length: 14 amino acids. The CDR3 is CASSPLLGLTEAFF. The CDR3 bases are TGTGCCAGCTCACCGCTATTGGGGTTAACTGAAGCTTTCTTT. Combining the CDR3 with reference TRBV18 and TRBJ1-1 gives the whole variable domain NAGVMQNPRHLVRRRGQEARLRCSPMKGHSHVYWYRQLPEEGLKFMVYLQKENIIDESGMPKERFSAEFPKEGPSILRIQQVVRGDSAAYFCASSPLLGLTEAFFGQGTRLTVV.

The V and J genes are TRBV5-1 and TRBJ2-2; D gene ambiguous. CDR1 SGHRS and CDR2 YFSETQ come from the germline V gene. CDR3 length: 14 residues. The V and J ends lost 1 base and 8 bases respectively, with 12 bases between them. CDR3 sequence (DNA): TGCGCCAGCAGCTTGCTTAGAGCCTCAGGGGAGCTGTTTTTT. It yields the protein CASSLLRASGELFF.

This clone was found once. The rearrangement links TRBV4-3 to TRBJ1-2; D remains ambiguous. CDR3 length: 15 residues. V gave up 2 bases and J gave up 7 bases, with 17 bases separating them. In germline, CDR1 is LGHNA, CDR2 YSLEER. The CDR3 nucleotides read TGCGCCAGCAGCCAACGGGAAAACCGTCTCTCTGGCTACACCTTC. Translating it yields CASSQRENRLSGYTF.

The chain has TRBV6-5 and TRBJ2-1; D not resolved. The CDR3 runs 13 residues. Germline V gene lookup returns CDR1 MNHEY and CDR2 SVGAGI. Between the trimmed V and J ends, which lost 0 bases and 7 bases, there was a span of 7 bases. The CDR3 nucleotides read TGTGCCAGCAGTTACTCCCTCGGGAATGAGCAGTTCTTC. Residues: CASSYSLGNEQFF.

This clone has more than one count but fewer than ten. This chain connects TRBV5-6 to TRBJ1-2; D remains ambiguous. From germline, CDR1 is SGHDT and CDR2 YYEEEE. The CDR3 covers 13 residues. V dropped 0 bases and J dropped 3 bases, with 6 bases sitting between them. Written as DNA, the CDR3 is TGTGCCAGCAGCTTGGAACAGTACTATGGCTACACCTTC. Translated, it gives CASSLEQYYGYTF.

This chain links TRBV2 with TRBJ2-7, with TRBD1 matching over 7 bases. V trimming: 4 bases; J trimming: 3 bases; junction bases outside the gene matches: 9. The CDR3 length is 15 residues. The germline V gene encodes CDR1 SNHLY and CDR2 FYNNEI. The CDR3 protein is CASSGLTGYFYEQYF. The CDR3 DNA follows: TGTGCCAGCAGTGGCTTGACAGGGTACTTCTACGAGCAGTACTTC. Full variable domain (missing parts from reference TRBV2 and TRBJ2-7): EPEVTQTPSHQVTQMGQEVILRCVPISNHLYFYWYRQILGQKVEFLVSFYNNEISEKSEIFDDQFSVERPDGSNFTLKIRSTKLEDSAMYFCASSGLTGYFYEQYFGPGTRLTVT.

In its sample, this clone was seen once. The V gene is TRBV11-3, the J gene TRBJ1-3; TRBD1 agrees at 9 bases. This CDR3 is 15 amino acids long. From germline, CDR1 is SGHNT and CDR2 YENEEA. Trimming removed 5 bases from V and 2 bases from J; junction bases left unmatched: 4. The chain's CDR3 is CASSHRTGAGNTIYF. CDR3 sequence (DNA): TGTGCCAGCAGCCACCGGACAGGGGCTGGAAACACCATATATTTT. The complete variable domain, with remaining parts taken from reference TRBV11-3 and TRBJ1-3, reads EAGVVQSPRYKIIEKKQPVAFWCNPISGHNTLYWYLQNLGQGPELLIRYENEEAVDDSQLPKDRFSAERLKGVDSTLKIQPAELGDSAVYLCASSHRTGAGNTIYFGEGSWLTVV.

The table lists this clone with a few counts. The chain couples TRBV10-1 to TRBJ2-1, with 9 bases aligning to TRBD2. The germline CDR1 and CDR2 sequences are WNHNN and SYGVQD (reference sequence). The CDR3 consists of 16 residues. V lost 3 bases and J lost 6; bases outside the gene matches: 9. The CDR3 DNA follows: TGCGCCAGCAGTGAAAATCGAGCGGGAGGAGGCAATGAGCAGTTCTTC. It is translated as CASSENRAGGGNEQFF.

The J gene is TRBJ2-5, the V gene TRBV27; 10 nucleotides align to TRBD1. CDR3 length: 16 amino acids. V was pared by 5 bases and J by 1 base, with 7 bases of the junction left unmatched. Per the germline V gene, CDR1 is MNHEY and CDR2 is SMNVEV (reference sequence). The CDR3 DNA reads TGTGCCAGCAGTCCCATCCGGGACAGGGGCCAAGAGACCCAGTACTTC. Translated: CASSPIRDRGQETQYF.

The chain combines TRBV5-6 with TRBJ2-7, with D possibly matching TRBD2 (6 bases). There are 15 residues in the CDR3. Trimming took off 4 bases at V and 5 bases at J, with 19 bases between the two ends. CDR1 and CDR2 from the germline V gene are SGHDT and YYEEEE. The CDR3 spells CASSPLTSINNEQYF. CDR3 nucleotide sequence: TGTGCCAGCAGCCCGCTCACTAGCATTAACAACGAGCAGTACTTC.

The chain is built from TRBV28 and TRBJ2-1, with TRBD2 matching over 10 bases. The CDR3 is made up of 14 amino acids. Germline V gene sequence: CDR1 MDHEN, CDR2 SYDVKM. The V segment lost 11 bases and the J segment 5 bases; nucleotides outside the gene matches: 9. The CDR3 loop reads CAARTSGNDNEQFF. DNA for the CDR3: TGTGCCGCTCGTACTAGCGGGAATGACAATGAGCAGTTCTTC.

This chain links TRBV9 with TRBJ2-1; 9 bases match TRBD2. This CDR3 is 19 amino acids long. From germline, CDR1 is SGDLS and CDR2 YYNGEE. V shed 0 bases, J shed 0 bases, and the junction held 10 bases outside the gene matches. The CDR3 nucleotides read TGTGCCAGCAGCGTAGGAGGCGGGAGGGGTGTAGGCTCCTACAATGAGCAGTTCTTC. Translation gives CASSVGGGRGVGSYNEQFF.

The V gene is TRBV4-1, the J gene TRBJ2-7; 10 bases are shared with TRBD2. CDR1 and CDR2 (germline): MGHRA, YSYEKL. Trimming at V came to 0 bases and at J to 7 bases, leaving 6 bases not matched to a gene. The CDR3 is 15 amino acids. CDR3 loop: CASSQDGLAGVEQYF. The CDR3 bases are TGCGCCAGCAGCCAAGATGGTCTAGCGGGAGTGGAGCAGTACTTC.

This rearrangement joins TRBV19 to TRBJ1-4, with 7 nucleotides matching TRBD1. CDR3 length: 14 residues. The trim removed 5 bases at V and 5 bases at J, leaving 5 bases unmatched. Germline V gene sequence: CDR1 LNHDA, CDR2 SQIVND (reference sequence). The chain's CDR3 is CASSVGTANEKLFF. In DNA form, the CDR3 reads TGTGCCAGTAGTGTGGGGACAGCCAATGAAAAACTGTTTTTT.

The rearrangement links TRBV14 to TRBJ1-4; 7 bases are shared with TRBD1. Germline V gives CDR1 SGHDN, CDR2 FVKESK. The V and J ends lost 1 base and 5 bases, in that order; junction bases with no gene match: 4. CDR3 length: 15 residues. CDR3 region: CASSQGDSLNEKLFF. The CDR3 DNA reads as TGTGCCAGCAGCCAAGGGGACAGTTTGAATGAAAAACTGTTTTTT.